These 24 T cell receptor delta chains came from one sample sequenced in a study of gamma-delta T cells after stem cell transplantation. TCRdb re-called the RT-PCR reads using CATT. The table includes about 5,700 delta-chain clones, roughly 1.9% detected once. The sequenced material came from gamma-delta T cells. The source is a human donor. It is not recorded whose cells these are; they may come from a transplant donor.

On this clone itself: It differs at one base from a far larger clone, so likely a read error. At the DNA level, this CDR3 is encoded by other sequences in the same sample as well. As DNA, the CDR3 is TGTGCCTGTGACACCCTGGGGACCTACACCGATAAACTCATCTTT. Amino acid sequence: CACDTLGTYTDKLIF. The rearrangement uses TRDV2 and TRDJ1, with D perhaps TRDD3 (6 bases). Germline V gene sequence: CDR1 GEAIGNYY, CDR2 EKD. The CDR3 consists of 15 residues. V lost 0 bases and J lost 0, with 10 bases in between.

Turning to this clone: A read error likely explains this, since a far larger clone differs by one base. The sample contains more than one DNA sequence encoding this CDR3. V is TRDV2 and J is TRDJ1, with 8 nucleotides matching TRDD3. This CDR3 is built from 18 residues. Germline-derived CDR1 and CDR2 are GEAIGNYY and EKD. J gave up 0 bases and V 3 bases, and 14 bases lay outside the gene matches. CDR3 loop: CACDALGDLIPYTDKLIF. CDR3 nucleotides: TGTGCCTGTGACGCCTTGGGGGATCTAATTCCGTACACCGATAAACTCATCTTT.

In the case of this clone: A read error likely explains why the TCRdb protein, taken from a much larger clone, differs from this DNA's translation at residue 13; the protein shown is translated from the DNA. V is TRDV2 and J is TRDJ1, with 12 bases that match TRDD3. Germline V CDR1 and CDR2: GEAIGNYY, EKD. With V trimmed by 0 bases and J by 4 bases, 11 bases remained unmatched. The length of the CDR3 is 18 residues. CDR3 sequence (DNA): TGTGCCTGTGACACCGTAGCCTGGGGGATACGGAAATTCGATAAACTCATCTTT. The encoded protein is CACDTVAWGIRKFDKLIF.

Concerning this clone itself: TCRdb's entry gives the protein of a much larger clone, which mismatches this DNA's translation at residue 3, likely from a read error; the protein reported here is translated from the DNA. V is TRDV2 and J is TRDJ3; 7 bases line up with TRDD3. This CDR3 has 19 residues. The germline V gene has CDR1 GEAIGNYY and CDR2 EKD. The CDR3 reads CARDDGGHRLSWDTRQMFF. The CDR3 nucleotides read TGTGCCCGTGACGATGGGGGACACCGGCTATCCTGGGACACCCGACAGATGTTTTTC.

As regards this clone: This probably arose from a read error, given a far larger clone one base away. Other DNA sequences in this sample translate to the same CDR3. V and J are TRDV2 and TRDJ1, with 7 bases aligning to TRDD3. The CDR3 runs to 18 residues. The germline CDR1 and CDR2 sequences are GEAIGNYY and EKD. The CDR3 region is CACDTVQGGGSNTDKLIF. CDR3 nucleotides: TGTGCCTGTGACACCGTACAGGGCGGGGGATCTAACACTGATAAACTCATCTTT.

The chain employs TRDV2 and TRDJ3; 13 nucleotides align to TRDD3. Germline V gene sequence: CDR1 GEAIGNYY, CDR2 EKD. V lost 3 bases and J lost 0; bases outside the gene matches: 10. This CDR3 has 21 amino acids. The CDR3 nucleotides read TGTGCCTGTGACCCACTGGGGGATACGCAGACCAGCTCCTGGGACACCCGACAGATGTTTTTC. Translation gives CACDPLGDTQTSSWDTRQMFF.

Judged by abundance, this clone is medium-sized. The same CDR3 also results from other DNA sequences found in this sample. This rearrangement joins TRDV2 to TRDJ1; TRDD3 agrees at 12 bases. This CDR3 comprises 15 residues. Per germline, CDR1 GEAIGNYY and CDR2 EKD. V was pared by 0 bases and J by 3 bases, with 1 base of the junction left unmatched. CDR3 DNA: TGTGCCTGTGACACCCTGGGGGATACGGCCGATAAACTCATCTTT. This encodes CACDTLGDTADKLIF.

As to this clone: This DNA's translation differs at residue 11 from TCRdb's protein, which comes from a much larger clone; a read error is likely, and the protein shown is translated from the DNA. The CDR3 DNA reads TGTGCCTGTGACACCGTACTGGGGGATGGACCCACCGATAAACTCATCTTT. Amino acids: CACDTVLGDGPTDKLIF. V gene TRDV2 combines with J gene TRDJ1; 10 bases agree with TRDD3. The CDR3 covers 17 residues. CDR1 GEAIGNYY and CDR2 EKD come from the germline V gene. J lost 1 base, V lost 0 bases, and 7 bases had no gene match.

This clone was seen many times. One base separates it from a far larger clone, so it is likely a read error. The same CDR3 can be traced to other DNA sequences in this sample. The chain employs TRDV2 and TRDJ1; TRDD3 matches 7 bases. CDR1 is GEAIGNYY and CDR2 is EKD in the germline V gene. V dropped 0 bases and J dropped 2; count of bases not matched to a gene: 2. The CDR3 contains 14 residues. CDR3 in amino acids: CACDTWGNTDKLIF. CDR3 DNA sequence: TGTGCCTGTGACACCTGGGGGAATACCGATAAACTCATCTTT.

Of note for this clone: A far larger clone is off by one base, so a read error is likely. This sample also contains other DNA sequences that code for the same CDR3. This chain connects TRDV2 to TRDJ1; 11 nucleotides match TRDD3. Looked up from germline, CDR1 is GEAIGNYY and CDR2 is EKD. V gave up 1 base and J gave up 0 bases; unmatched junction bases: 6. This CDR3 has 17 amino acids. CDR3 bases: TGTGCCTGTGACACGTTGGGGGATACGGCGTACACCGATAAACTCATCTTT. Protein: CACDTLGDTAYTDKLIF.

For this clone: This likely reflects a read error, since a far larger clone is one base away. The identical CDR3 is also encoded by other nucleotide sequences in the sample. The CDR3 protein is CACDTVELSRNGVTKAPSAKLIF. The CDR3 nucleotides are TGTGCCTGTGACACCGTAGAACTAAGCCGGAATGGGGTAACGAAGGCGCCATCGGCGAAACTCATCTTT. The V call is TRDV2, the J call TRDJ1, with TRDD3 as a possible D gene (5 bases). This CDR3 has 23 amino acids. Germline V gene sequence: CDR1 GEAIGNYY, CDR2 EKD. The germline V and J ends were trimmed by 0 bases and 8 bases, with 42 bases remaining between them.

This clone was observed a few times. This likely reflects a read error, since a far larger clone is one base away. This sample includes further DNA sequences coding for the same CDR3. V and J are TRDV2 and TRDJ1; 12 bases line up with TRDD3. This CDR3 is 20 amino acids long. Germline values: CDR1 GEAIGNYY, CDR2 EKD. The CDR3 nucleotides are TGCGCCTGTGACACCGTGACACCTGGGGGATACGGAAGTAGGGCCGATAAACTCATCTTT. Its protein product is CACDTVTPGGYGSRADKLIF.

This clone was seen only a few times. A far larger clone is off by one base, so a read error is likely. The chain employs TRDV2 and TRDJ1, with TRDD3 identical over 13 bases. The germline V gene has CDR1 GEAIGNYY and CDR2 EKD. CDR3 size: 20 residues. The CDR3 DNA follows: TGTGCCTGTGACACCGTACTGGGGGATACGCGGGAGAAGTACACCGATAAACCCATCTTT. Amino acid sequence: CACDTVLGDTREKYTDKPIF.

Turning to this clone: A far more abundant clone sits one base away, making this likely a read error. The genes are TRDV2 and TRDJ1; 8 nucleotides align to TRDD3. The V gene's germline CDR1 is GEAIGNYY and CDR2 EKD. CDR3 length: 18 amino acids. The trim removed 3 bases at V and 0 bases at J, leaving 14 bases unmatched. CDR3 in DNA: TGTGCCTGTGACGCCTTGGGGGATCTGGTTCCGTACACCGATAAACTCATCTTT. Its translation: CACDALGDLVPYTDKLIF.

Ten or more counts support this clone. The chain has TRDV2 and TRDJ3; TRDD3 matches at 11 bases. CDR3 length: 20 residues. Per germline, CDR1 GEAIGNYY and CDR2 EKD. V dropped 0 bases and J dropped 3; count of bases not matched to a gene: 9. The CDR3 loop reads CACDTAVGGYANWDTRQMFF. The DNA of the CDR3 is TGTGCCTGTGACACCGCTGTTGGGGGATACGCGAACTGGGACACCCGACAGATGTTTTTC.

This clone has more than one count but fewer than ten. TCRdb's listed protein matches a much larger clone and diverges from this DNA's translation at residue 4, likely through a read error; the protein shown comes from the DNA. The chain couples TRDV2 to TRDJ2; the match to TRDD3 covers 10 bases. Germline V gene data show CDR1 as GEAIGNYY and CDR2 as EKD. The CDR3 covers 17 residues. The V and J ends lost 6 bases and 4 bases, in that order; junction bases with no gene match: 13. CDR3 nucleotide sequence: TGTGCCTGTAACCAAGTACTGGGGGATGGGGGGACAGCACAACTCTTCTTT. Encoded protein: CACNQVLGDGGTAQLFF.

Of note for this clone: This DNA's translation and the protein TCRdb lists, from a much larger clone, do not match at residue 12, likely due to a read error; the protein shown is translated from the DNA. The rearrangement links TRDV2 to TRDJ1, with TRDD3 identical over 10 bases. The CDR3 totals 18 residues. Germline-derived CDR1 and CDR2 are GEAIGNYY and EKD. V lost 0 bases and J lost 0; bases outside the gene matches: 9. CDR3 in amino acids: CACDTLLGDGPNTDKLIF. In DNA, the CDR3 is TGTGCCTGTGACACCTTACTGGGGGATGGTCCCAACACCGATAAACTCATCTTT.

Points on this clone: The protein recorded in TCRdb matches a much larger clone and deviates from this DNA's translation at residue 9, suggesting a read error; the protein here is obtained by translating the DNA. The gene calls are TRDV2 and TRDJ3; D unresolved. Looked up from germline, CDR1 is GEAIGNYY and CDR2 is EKD. The CDR3 consists of 17 residues. V lost 0 bases, J lost 0 bases, and 8 bases lay in between. The CDR3, as DNA: TGTGCCTGTGACACCGCCTCTCACTCCTGGGACACCCGACAGATGTTTTTC. Amino acid sequence: CACDTASHSWDTRQMFF.

This clone is large. This specimen includes other DNA sequences encoding the same CDR3. The V and J genes are TRDV2 and TRDJ1, with TRDD3 matching over 7 bases. The germline CDR1 and CDR2 sequences are GEAIGNYY and EKD. V lost 3 bases to trimming and J lost 0 bases; unmatched junction nucleotides: 12. This CDR3 region has 17 residues. CDR3 amino acids: CACDAVGDLGYTDKLIF. The CDR3 DNA follows: TGTGCCTGTGACGCTGTGGGGGACTTGGGGTACACCGATAAACTCATCTTT.

In regard to this clone: This DNA's translation differs at residue 6 from TCRdb's protein, which comes from a much larger clone; a read error is likely, and the protein shown is translated from the DNA. The CDR3 sequence is CACDTAGDTSTDKLIF. In nucleotides, the CDR3 is TGTGCCTGTGACACCGCTGGGGATACGTCCACCGATAAACTCATCTTT. V gene TRDV2 combines with J gene TRDJ1, with 9 bases identical to TRDD3. Germline CDR1 GEAIGNYY, CDR2 EKD. The CDR3 runs 16 residues. Trimming at V came to 0 bases and at J to 1 base, leaving 5 bases not matched to a gene.

This clone is medium-sized within its sample. The J gene is TRDJ1, the V gene TRDV2, with 7 positions matching TRDD3. Germline V CDR1 and CDR2: GEAIGNYY, EKD. This CDR3 spans 17 amino acids. The junction had 12 bases not matched to a gene; V was cut back by 3 bases and J by 0 bases. CDR3 sequence: CACDPWSTGDHTDKLIF. The CDR3 DNA follows: TGTGCCTGTGACCCCTGGAGTACTGGGGACCACACCGATAAACTCATCTTT.

This clone is medium-sized within its sample. Other DNA sequences in this specimen translate into the identical CDR3. V gene TRDV2 combines with J gene TRDJ1, with a tentative D call TRDD3 (6 bases). Germline V gives CDR1 GEAIGNYY, CDR2 EKD. The CDR3 is 15 residues long. The ends were cut back, 1 base at V and 3 bases at J, with 14 bases in the middle. As DNA, the CDR3 is TGTGCCTGTGACACGTTGGATACAATGGCCGATAAACTCATCTTT. It yields the protein CACDTLDTMADKLIF.

This clone has only a few counts. The protein held in TCRdb is that of a much larger clone and does not match this DNA's translation at residue 12, likely because of a read error; the protein shown is translated from the DNA. V usage is TRDV2 and J usage is TRDJ1, with a weak D call TRDD2 (5 bases). The V and J ends lost 0 bases and 2 bases respectively, with 18 bases between them. Germline lookup yields CDR1 GEAIGNYY and CDR2 EKD. The CDR3 loop spans 17 amino acids. The CDR3 protein is CACDTVGDPSPTDKLIF. Written as DNA, the CDR3 is TGTGCCTGTGACACCGTGGGCGACCCTTCTCCGACCGATAAACTCATCTTT.

V gene TRDV2 combines with J gene TRDJ2; 13 bases fit TRDD3. Germline assignment: CDR1 GEAIGNYY and CDR2 EKD. This CDR3 is 22 amino acids long. V gave up 0 bases and J gave up 8 bases; unmatched junction bases: 23. The CDR3 DNA reads TGTGCCTGTGACACCGTGCCTCCTGTATATGGTACTGGGGGATACGAGATGGCACAACTCTTCTTT. Translation: CACDTVPPVYGTGGYEMAQLFF.